This record looks at one T cell receptor beta chain sequence and its context. Which antigen it targets is not known. Per-nucleotide qualities are absent, and no much larger clonotype sits a single base away. The sample comes from a study of cytomegalovirus exposure and HLA in healthy donors (TCRdb year 2017). A note on the overall study: A later analysis indicated that the 120 validation repertoires were generated on the platform also employed for the 650 to 850 repertoires of the first cohort. Besides the first cohort of 666 subjects, a separate validation cohort made up of over 100 different subjects was used. To predict cytomegalovirus infection status, the study brought together high-throughput TCR immunosequencing, statistical association of individual TCRs with disease status, and machine learning. The study was designed to test whether signatures of past pathogen exposure could be identified by cataloging public T cell receptors. Findings and caveats that apply to the study as a whole: The validation cohort had no HLA typing available for a later analysis, so co-occurrence within that cohort was assessed over all 120 or so repertoires. The classifier was reported to diagnose cytomegalovirus status with high specificity and sensitivity in both the original and validation cohorts. The study listed approximately 150 TCR beta chains as associated with cytomegalovirus. In vitro tests confirmed that a few of the cytomegalovirus-associated TCR beta chains recognize cytomegalovirus antigens. According to the authors, the approach could potentially be generalized to other disease states and immunological phenotypes. Most TCR sequences were seen in very few donors, while some public TCRs were found in many individuals. Subsequent analysis determined that TCRs grouped into clusters in the first cohort also showed a tendency toward co-occurrence across the 120 or so validation repertoires, and approximately 94% of cluster scores exceeded 0.

Library generation was performed with the immunoSEQ multiplex PCR assay. The published analysis was carried out like this. A statistical classification framework was built to diagnose cytomegalovirus status from the catalog of TCR beta chain sequences. The clones in this table, taken by TCRdb from immuneACCESS, are in-frame only. Not every clone is retained; where verified, under half of the shortfall comes from an unresolved V gene, and the cause of the rest is unknown. The DNA gave D and trimming, while V, J and clone size come from that table. The sample yields about 140,000 clones; more than 75% were counted once. The ten top clones hold just over 8.5% of the sample. The donors were included in the validation cohort of approximately 120 subjects, a group kept apart from the roughly 700-subject first cohort. Sequencing was performed on PBMCs. This TCR came from a man aged 18 to 30 in good health and CMV-seropositive.

The nucleotides read TGTGCCAGCAGCGCAGGCACCTACGAGCAGTACTTC. Translated, it gives CASSAGTYEQYF. The chain is assembled from TRBV7-9 and TRBJ2-7, with an unclear D gene assignment. CDR3 length: 12 amino acids, cysteine to phenylalanine. Only the CDR3 portion is preserved as DNA: 36 bases, with reading frame beginning at the first base. V and J are truncated by 5 bases and 2 bases respectively, leaving an intervening sequence of 7 bases. Via the germline V gene (reference sequence), CDR1 is SEHNR and CDR2 FQNEAQ.